Included here is one TCR beta chain sequence, with context. Its antigen is as yet unknown. Sequencing relied on a cDNA template that was reverse transcribed from extracted RNA. This table comes from immunoSEQ multiplex PCR, and its TCRdb copy is limited to in-frame clones, with some not included. The table records 200,000 to 250,000 clones, under 75% of them present only once. This sample is part of a study of CD8+ T cells in alopecia areata. Study overall: Oral tofacitinib, 5 to 10 mg twice daily, was given in an open-label trial. A 6-month period off drug followed tofacitinib, which lasted 6 to 18 months. Study findings and constraints: Many expanded lesional clones persisted in scalp and blood during tofacitinib.

The sample's treatment: oral pan-JAK inhibitor, 5-10 mg twice daily. The CDR3 has 19 amino acids. From germline, CDR1 is SQVTM and CDR2 ANQGSEA. Trimming left V 5 bases short and J 3 bases short, with 29 bases between. This clonotype was sampled from a human donor with alopecia areata. Specimen: CD4+ T cells sorted from blood, collected at week 4, from a patient treated with tofacitinib. The gene calls are TRBV29-1 and TRBJ2-1, with TRBD1 as a possible D gene (7 bases). This CDR3 is CSVSLSEETGRGDYNEQFF. CDR3 nucleotide sequence: TGCAGCGTTTCTCTCTCGGAGGAGACAGGGCGGGGTGACTACAATGAGCAGTTCTTC.